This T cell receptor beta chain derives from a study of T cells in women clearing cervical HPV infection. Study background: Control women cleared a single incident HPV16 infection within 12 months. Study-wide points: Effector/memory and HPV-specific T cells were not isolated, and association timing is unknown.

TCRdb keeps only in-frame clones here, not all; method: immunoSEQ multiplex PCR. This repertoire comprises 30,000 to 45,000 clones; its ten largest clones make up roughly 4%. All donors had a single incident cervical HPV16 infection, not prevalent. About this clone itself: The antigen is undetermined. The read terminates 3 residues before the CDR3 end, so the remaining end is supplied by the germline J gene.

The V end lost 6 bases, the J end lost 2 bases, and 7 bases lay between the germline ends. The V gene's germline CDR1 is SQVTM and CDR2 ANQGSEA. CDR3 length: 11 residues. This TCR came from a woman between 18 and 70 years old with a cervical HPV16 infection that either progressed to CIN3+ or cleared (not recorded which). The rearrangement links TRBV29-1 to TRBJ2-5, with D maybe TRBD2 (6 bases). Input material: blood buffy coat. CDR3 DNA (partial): TGCAGCGTCGGACTACAAGAGACC. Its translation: CSVGLQET. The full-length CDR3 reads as CSVGLQETQYF.